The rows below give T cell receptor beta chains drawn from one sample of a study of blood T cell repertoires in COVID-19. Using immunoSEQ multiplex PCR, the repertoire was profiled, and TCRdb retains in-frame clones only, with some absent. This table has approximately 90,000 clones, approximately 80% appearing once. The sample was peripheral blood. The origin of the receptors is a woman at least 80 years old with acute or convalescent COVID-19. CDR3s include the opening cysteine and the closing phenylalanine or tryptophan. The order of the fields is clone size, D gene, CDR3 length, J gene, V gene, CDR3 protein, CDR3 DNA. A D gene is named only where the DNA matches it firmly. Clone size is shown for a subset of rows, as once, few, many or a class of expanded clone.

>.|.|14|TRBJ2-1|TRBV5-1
CASSTGLGHNEQFF
TGCGCCAGCAGCACGGGACTGGGCCACAATGAGCAGTTCTTC
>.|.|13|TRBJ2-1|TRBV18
CASSLGRGDEQFF
TGTGCCAGCTCACTCGGGAGAGGGGATGAGCAGTTCTTC
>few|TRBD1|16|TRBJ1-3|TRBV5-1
CASSLVGTGYGNTIYF
TGCGCCAGCAGCTTGGTTGGGACAGGGTATGGAAACACCATATATTTT
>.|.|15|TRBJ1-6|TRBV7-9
CASSLAQGSNSPLHF
TGTGCCAGCAGCTTAGCGCAGGGCTCTAATTCACCCCTCCACTTT
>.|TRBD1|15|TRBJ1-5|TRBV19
CASTSDRGQNQPQHF
TGTGCCAGTACCTCGGACAGGGGGCAAAATCAGCCCCAGCATTTT
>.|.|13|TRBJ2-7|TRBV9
CASRDGSSYEQYF
TGTGCCAGCAGGGACGGGAGCTCCTACGAGCAGTACTTC
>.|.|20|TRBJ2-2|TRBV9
CASSPDRGWSSGINTGELFF
TGTGCCAGCAGCCCGGACAGGGGTTGGAGTAGCGGGATTAACACCGGGGAGCTGTTTTTT
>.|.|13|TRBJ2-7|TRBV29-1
CSAHSTSSYEQYF
TGCAGCGCTCACAGTACTAGCTCCTACGAGCAGTACTTC
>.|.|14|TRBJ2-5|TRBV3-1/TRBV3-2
CASRPFAGQETQYF
TGTGCCAGCAGGCCCTTTGCGGGGCAAGAGACCCAGTACTTC
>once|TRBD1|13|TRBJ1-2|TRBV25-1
CASSDQGADGYTF
TGTGCCAGCAGTGACCAGGGGGCTGATGGCTACACCTTC
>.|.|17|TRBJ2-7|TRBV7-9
CASSLQPSGNYPYEQYF
TGTGCCAGCAGCTTACAACCGAGCGGTAACTACCCCTACGAGCAGTACTTC
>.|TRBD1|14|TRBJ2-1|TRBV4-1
CASSQRTGVNEQFF
TGCGCCAGCAGCCAACGGACAGGGGTCAATGAGCAGTTCTTC
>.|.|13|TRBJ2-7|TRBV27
CASSFGRESEQYF
TGTGCCAGCAGTTTCGGTAGGGAGAGCGAGCAGTACTTC
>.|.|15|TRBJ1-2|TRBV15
CATSMDSLRNYGYTF
TGTGCCACCAGCATGGACAGCCTGAGGAACTATGGCTACACCTTC
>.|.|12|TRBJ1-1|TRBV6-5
CASRRVRTEAFF
TGTGCCAGTAGGAGGGTGCGAACTGAAGCTTTCTTT
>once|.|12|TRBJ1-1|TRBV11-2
CASSWGGTEAFF
TGTGCCAGCAGCTGGGGGGGCACTGAAGCTTTCTTT
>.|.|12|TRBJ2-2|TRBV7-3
CASGRNTGELFF
TGTGCCTCAGGGCGGAACACCGGGGAGCTGTTTTTT
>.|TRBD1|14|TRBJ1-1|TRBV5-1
CASSLGQGTTEAFF
TGCGCCAGCAGCTTGGGACAGGGGACAACTGAAGCTTTCTTT
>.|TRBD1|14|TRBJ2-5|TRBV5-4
CASSPGGSQETQYF
TGTGCCAGCAGCCCAGGGGGCAGCCAAGAGACCCAGTACTTC
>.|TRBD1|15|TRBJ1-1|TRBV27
CASSLWGQLNTEAFF
TGTGCCAGCAGTTTATGGGGACAGCTGAACACTGAAGCTTTCTTT
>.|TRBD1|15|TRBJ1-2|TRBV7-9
CASSSTGFLSYGYTF
TGTGCCAGCAGCTCGACAGGGTTCCTCAGCTATGGCTACACCTTC
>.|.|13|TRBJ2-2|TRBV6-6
CASSLTGAGELFF
TGTGCCAGCAGTCTAACAGGTGCCGGGGAGCTGTTTTTT
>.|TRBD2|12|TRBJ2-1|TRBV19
CASTPSGLGLIF
TGTGCCAGTACACCTAGCGGGTTGGGGTTGATCTTC
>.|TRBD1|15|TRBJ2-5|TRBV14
CASSQTGFLQETQYF
TGTGCCAGCAGCCAGACAGGGTTTCTACAAGAGACCCAGTACTTC
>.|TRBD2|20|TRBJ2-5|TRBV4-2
CASSQALGASGGAAGETQYF
TGTGCCAGCAGCCAAGCTCTTGGGGCTAGCGGGGGGGCCGCGGGAGAGACCCAGTACTTC
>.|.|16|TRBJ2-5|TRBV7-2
CASSSSTLASRETQYF
TGTGCCAGCAGCTCTAGCACCCTAGCGAGTAGGGAGACCCAGTACTTC
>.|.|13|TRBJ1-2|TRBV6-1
CASSEYSTGGYTF
TGTGCCAGCAGTGAATACAGTACAGGGGGCTACACCTTC
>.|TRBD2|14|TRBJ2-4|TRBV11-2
CASSLSGGKNIQYF
TGTGCCAGCAGCTTATCGGGGGGCAAAAACATTCAGTACTTC
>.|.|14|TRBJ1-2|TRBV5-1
CASSFMDSQDGYTF
TGCGCCAGCAGCTTTATGGACAGTCAAGATGGCTACACCTTC
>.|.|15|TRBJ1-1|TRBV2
CASSKEGLMNTEAFF
TGTGCCAGCAGTAAAGAGGGGTTAATGAACACTGAAGCTTTCTTT
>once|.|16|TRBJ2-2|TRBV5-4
CASNWGRQGFTGELFF
TGTGCCAGCAATTGGGGGCGGCAGGGGTTCACCGGGGAGCTGTTTTTT
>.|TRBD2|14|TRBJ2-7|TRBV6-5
CASRGGVPSYEQYF
TGTGCCAGCAGGGGGGGGGTGCCCTCCTACGAGCAGTACTTC
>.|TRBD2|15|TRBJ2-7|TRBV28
CASTSSSSGFYEQYF
TGTGCCAGCACCTCGTCGAGTAGCGGGTTCTACGAGCAGTACTTC
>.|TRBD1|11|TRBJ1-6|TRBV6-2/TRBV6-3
CASSTGTAVSF
TGTGCCAGCAGTACCGGGACAGCAGTATCCTTT
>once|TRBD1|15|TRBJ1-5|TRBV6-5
CASSYKGQGGQPQHF
TGTGCCAGCAGTTACAAGGGACAGGGGGGCCAGCCCCAGCATTTT
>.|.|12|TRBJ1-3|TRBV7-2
CASSLFAGTIYF
TGTGCCAGCAGCTTATTCGCAGGCACCATATATTTT
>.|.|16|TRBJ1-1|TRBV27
CASSLKGGGSWTEAFF
TGTGCCAGCAGTTTAAAGGGAGGGGGGTCTTGGACTGAAGCTTTCTTT
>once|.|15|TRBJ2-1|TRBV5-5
CASSLLTGPYNEQFF
TGTGCCAGCAGCTTGCTCACAGGTCCTTACAATGAGCAGTTCTTC
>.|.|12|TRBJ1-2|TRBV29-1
CSVGASNYGYTF
TGCAGCGTAGGAGCGAGCAACTATGGCTACACCTTC
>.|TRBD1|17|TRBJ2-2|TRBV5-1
CASSPRTGATNTGELFF
TGCGCCAGCAGCCCCAGGACAGGAGCAACGAACACCGGGGAGCTGTTTTTT
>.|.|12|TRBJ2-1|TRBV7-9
CASTLIYNEQFF
TGTGCCAGCACCCTTATCTACAATGAGCAGTTCTTC
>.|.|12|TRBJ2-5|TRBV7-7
CASSPNFGTQYF
TGTGCCAGCAGCCCTAACTTTGGGACCCAGTACTTC
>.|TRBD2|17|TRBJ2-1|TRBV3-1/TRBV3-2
CASSQDPGLAGRGEQFF
TGTGCCAGCAGCCAAGACCCGGGACTAGCGGGAAGGGGTGAGCAGTTCTTC
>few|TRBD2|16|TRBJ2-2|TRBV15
CATSISSGGGTGELFF
TGTGCCACCAGCATTTCTAGCGGTGGTGGCACCGGGGAGCTGTTTTTT
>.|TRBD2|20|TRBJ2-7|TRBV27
CASSLISLPPGLAGGIEQYF
TGTGCCAGCAGTTTAATCAGCCTCCCTCCGGGACTAGCGGGAGGGATCGAGCAGTACTTC
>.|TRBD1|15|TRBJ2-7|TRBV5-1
CASSLSGTGAGEQYF
TGCGCCAGCAGCTTGTCCGGGACAGGAGCGGGCGAGCAGTACTTC
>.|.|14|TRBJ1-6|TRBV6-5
CASSYVAGNSPLHF
TGTGCCAGCAGTTACGTAGCAGGGAATTCACCCCTCCACTTT
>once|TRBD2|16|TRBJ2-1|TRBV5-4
CASSHLLAGGYNEQFF
TGTGCCAGCAGCCACCTACTAGCGGGGGGTTACAATGAGCAGTTCTTC
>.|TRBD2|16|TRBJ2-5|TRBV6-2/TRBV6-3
CASSLAGALIQETQYF
TGTGCCAGCAGTCTAGCGGGGGCGTTAATACAAGAGACCCAGTACTTC
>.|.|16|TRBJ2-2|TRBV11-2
CASSSQTGANTGELFF
TGTGCCAGCAGCTCCCAGACAGGAGCGAACACCGGGGAGCTGTTTTTT